This TCR beta chain comes out of a study of shared clonotypes between healthy human individuals. Study context: Sampling drew on donors who were a couple of women and a few men aged 18 to 49.

The genomic DNA of each subset was split evenly across several immunoSEQ plates. Assay: immunoSEQ multiplex PCR; the TCRdb copy retains only in-frame clones and omits some. The table lists millions of clones, just under 95% of them singletons, with roughly 1.1% in the top ten. Naive CD8 cells were CD45RO-negative, positively selected for CCR7, excluding terminally differentiated effector memory CD45RA+ cells. Donors were healthy HIV-negative adults without recently reported acute infections or vaccinations. The CDR3 runs 13 residues. Germline V gene sequence: CDR1 LGHNA, CDR2 YNFKEQ. Of note for this clone: One end of the junction does not line up with germline, which may come from a read error.

The chain recombines TRBV4-2 with TRBJ2-7, with D perhaps TRBD1 or TRBD2 (5 bases each). The TCR originated in a man younger than 35 in good health. The sample taken for sequencing was naive CD8+ T cells sorted from blood. CDR3 sequence (DNA): TGTGCCAGCAGCCAAAACCTGGGGAGAGAGGGGCACTTC. Its translation: CASSQNLGREGHF.